Presented here are 9 T cell receptor beta chains from one specimen sequenced in a study of T cells in Graves' hyperthyroidism and ophthalmopathy. Amplification targeted TCR beta CDR3 regions from RNA transcripts. In the first-round RT-PCR of the TCR CDR3, the HTBI primer set was used. In TCRdb, the multiplex PCR reads were re-called with MiXCR into one record per CDR3 protein. The data show 660,000 or so distinct CDR3 sequences, with 40% to 55% seen just once and under 8% held by the top ten. The sample taken for sequencing was peripheral blood or thyroid tissue (not recorded which). Source of these receptors: an adult man with Graves' disease, either hyperthyroidism or ophthalmopathy (not recorded which).

This chain joins TRBV10-3 and TRBJ1-4; perhaps TRBD1 as D (5 bases). The V and J ends lost 4 bases and 7 bases respectively, with 10 bases between them. CDR3 length: 13 residues. CDR1 is ENHRY, CDR2 SYGVKD, per germline. The CDR3 coding sequence is TGTGCCATCAGTGCTAGGGGAGGTGAAAAACTGTTTTTT. Translating it yields CAISARGGEKLFF.

The V and J genes are TRBV2 and TRBJ2-7, with 10 bases matching TRBD1. Germline values: CDR1 SNHLY, CDR2 FYNNEI. V was clipped by 6 bases and J by 3 bases; unmatched bases: 5. The CDR3 is 14 residues long. Here the CDR3 reads CASRVDRGDYEQYF. The CDR3 DNA sequence: TGTGCCAGCAGGGTGGACAGGGGGGACTACGAGCAGTACTTC.

This sequence joins TRBV7-8 and TRBJ1-3; D remains ambiguous. The germline gives CDR1 SGHVS, CDR2 FQNEAQ. Trimming removed 5 bases from V and 9 bases from J, with 14 bases in between. The CDR3 runs 13 residues. CDR3 coding DNA: TGTGCCAGCAGCCCAAGGGAGCGGGGCACCATATATTTT. Translating it yields CASSPRERGTIYF.

CDR3 region: CSAHLGSSNYGYTF. In DNA, the CDR3 is TGCAGCGCTCACTTAGGGAGTTCGAACTATGGCTACACCTTC. The chain combines TRBV29-1 with TRBJ1-2; D gene ambiguous. The CDR3 is made up of 14 amino acids. V lost 7 bases and J lost 2, with 17 bases in between. Germline assignment: CDR1 SQVTM and CDR2 ANQGSEA. The full variable domain, completed using reference TRBV29-1 and TRBJ1-2, is SAVISQKPSRDICQRGTSLTIQCQVDSQVTMMFWYRQQPGQSLTLIATANQGSEATYESGFVIDKFPISRPNLTFSTLTVSNMSPEDSSIYLCSAHLGSSNYGYTFGSGTRLTVV.

The chain employs TRBV7-9 and TRBJ2-5, with TRBD1 matching 7 bases. This CDR3 region has 18 residues. The germline V gene has CDR1 SEHNR and CDR2 FQNEAQ (reference sequence). With V trimmed by 3 bases and J by 5 bases, 18 bases remained unmatched. The CDR3 loop reads CASSFLSGVTGKDETQYF. The CDR3 DNA is TGTGCCAGCAGCTTCCTTTCTGGTGTGACAGGGAAGGACGAGACCCAGTACTTC.

This clonotype was seen a handful of times. This chain uses TRBV9 with TRBJ2-5; D is uncertain. CDR3 size: 15 residues. Trimming stripped 7 bases from V and 5 bases from J, with 21 bases between. CDR1 is SGDLS and CDR2 is YYNGEE in the germline V gene. CDR3 in DNA: TGTGCCAGCTCACCACCACAGCCTGCCGGGGAGACCCAGTACTTC. This codes for CASSPPQPAGETQYF.

Worth noting for this clonotype: The germline gene is not matched at one end of the junction; a read error may be the cause. The chain is built from TRBV5-6 and TRBJ1-5; TRBD1 might be the D (6 bases). The CDR3 sequence is 12 residues long. From germline, CDR1 is SGHDT and CDR2 YYEEEE. CDR3: CASSSEGEPQNF. The CDR3 DNA reads as TGTGCCAGCAGCTCGGAGGGGGAGCCCCAGAATTTT.

This clonotype was seen more than once but under ten times. This chain joins TRBV15 and TRBJ2-2; 9 nucleotides line up with TRBD2. Germline values: CDR1 LNHNV, CDR2 YYDKDF (reference sequence). The length of the CDR3 is 16 residues. The junction had 1 base not matched to a gene; V was cut back by 1 base and J by 1 base. Written as DNA, the CDR3 is TGTGCCACCAGCAGAGGAGCGGGGGGGAACACCGGGGAGCTGTTTTTT. This translates into CATSRGAGGNTGELFF.

J is TRBJ2-5 and V is TRBV20-1, with 11 bases fitting TRBD1. The length of the CDR3 is 14 residues. V shed 7 bases and J 3 bases; nucleotides not matched to a gene: 7. Germline CDR1 reads DFQATT; CDR2 reads SNEGSKA (reference sequence). The CDR3 sequence: CSVDWDRGKETQYF. The CDR3 nucleotides read TGCAGTGTCGACTGGGACAGGGGGAAAGAGACCCAGTACTTC.